This T cell receptor (beta chain) is from a study of cytomegalovirus exposure and HLA in healthy donors. Both 60 Vbeta primers and 13 Jbeta primers went into the PCR. Here immunoSEQ multiplex PCR was the method, and the copy in TCRdb shows in-frame clones only, minus some. This table holds about 120,000 clones, roughly 65% found once. V lost 8 bases to trimming and J lost 5 bases, with 18 bases between them. The CDR3 is 14 residues long. Germline V gene data show CDR1 as SNHLY and CDR2 as FYNNEI. The sequence derives from a man between 40 and 49 years old in good health and CMV-seropositive. This chain uses TRBV2 with TRBJ2-5, with a tentative D call TRBD2 (7 bases). Sequences were obtained from PBMCs. As DNA, the CDR3 is TGTGCCAGCGGACGTGAAAAGGGGGGGGAGACCCAGTACTTC. Translated, it gives CASGREKGGETQYF.